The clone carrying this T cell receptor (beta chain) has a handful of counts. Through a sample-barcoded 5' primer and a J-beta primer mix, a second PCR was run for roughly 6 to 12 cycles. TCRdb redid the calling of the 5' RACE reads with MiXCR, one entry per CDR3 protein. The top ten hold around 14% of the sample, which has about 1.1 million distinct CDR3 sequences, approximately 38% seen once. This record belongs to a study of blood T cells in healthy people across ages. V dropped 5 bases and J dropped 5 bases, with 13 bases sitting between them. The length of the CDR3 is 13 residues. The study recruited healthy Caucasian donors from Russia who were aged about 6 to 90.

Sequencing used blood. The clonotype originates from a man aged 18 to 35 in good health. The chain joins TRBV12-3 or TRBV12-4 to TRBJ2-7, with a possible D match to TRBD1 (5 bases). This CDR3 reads CASSGATGNEQYF. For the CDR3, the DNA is TGTGCCAGCAGTGGAGCTACAGGTAACGAGCAGTACTTC.